The clone carrying this T cell receptor (beta chain) was seen just once. The record originates from a study of T cell changes during pregnancy in multiple sclerosis. Assay used: immunoSEQ multiplex PCR; TCRdb lists only in-frame clones, some missing. The sample lists 21,000 or so clones, 85% to 90% seen once, with roughly 5.7% in the top ten. The CDR3 length is 14 residues. The germline V and J ends were trimmed by 5 bases and 5 bases, with 14 bases remaining between them. Germline V gene lookup returns CDR1 MNHEY and CDR2 SMNVEV (reference sequence). The TCR sequence derives from a female donor in good health, enrolled as a control in a pregnancy study. The J gene is TRBJ2-3, the V gene TRBV27, with D possibly matching TRBD1 (5 bases). This sample comprised CD8+ T cells from peripheral blood mononuclear cells, obtained in the second trimester of pregnancy. The CDR3 loop reads CASSRLGAKDTQYF. In DNA form, the CDR3 reads TGTGCCAGCAGTAGGTTAGGGGCCAAAGATACGCAGTATTTT.